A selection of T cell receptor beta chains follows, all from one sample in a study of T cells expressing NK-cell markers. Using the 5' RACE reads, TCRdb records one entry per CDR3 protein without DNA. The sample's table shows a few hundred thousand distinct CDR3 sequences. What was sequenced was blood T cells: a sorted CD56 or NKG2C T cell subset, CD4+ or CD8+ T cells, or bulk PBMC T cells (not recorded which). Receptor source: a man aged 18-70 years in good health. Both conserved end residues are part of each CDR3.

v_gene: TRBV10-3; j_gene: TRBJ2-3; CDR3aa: CAIKEVLGGTDTQYF
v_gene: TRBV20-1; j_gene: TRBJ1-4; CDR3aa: CSATQGARGEKLFF
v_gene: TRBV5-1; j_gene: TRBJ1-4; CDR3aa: CASSLRLREKLFF
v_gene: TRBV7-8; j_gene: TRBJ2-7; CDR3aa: CASSLWGYEQYF
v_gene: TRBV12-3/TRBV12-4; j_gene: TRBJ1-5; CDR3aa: CASTRAGSVQPQHF
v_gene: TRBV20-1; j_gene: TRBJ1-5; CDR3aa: CSAGRSNQPQHF
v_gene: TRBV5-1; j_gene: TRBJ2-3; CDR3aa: CASSPNGTPTDTQYF
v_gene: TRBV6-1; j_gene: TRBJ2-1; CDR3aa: CASSEAWGHNEQFF
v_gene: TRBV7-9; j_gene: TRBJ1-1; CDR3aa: CASSSLGAGQNTEAFF
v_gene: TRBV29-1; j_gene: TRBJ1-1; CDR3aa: CSVVKQGTTEAFF
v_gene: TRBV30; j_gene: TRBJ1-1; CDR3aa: CGAQTGGVITEAFF
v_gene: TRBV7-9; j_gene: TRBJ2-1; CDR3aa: CASSYGPGEQFF
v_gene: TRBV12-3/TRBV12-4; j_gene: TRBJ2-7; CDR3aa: CASSLSGTRSDEQYF
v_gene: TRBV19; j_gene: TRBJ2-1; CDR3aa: CASSINQDPAYEQFF
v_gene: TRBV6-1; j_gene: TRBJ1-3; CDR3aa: CASSETGGSGNTIYF
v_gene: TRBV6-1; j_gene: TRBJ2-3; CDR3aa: CASSPGTLPSSTQYF
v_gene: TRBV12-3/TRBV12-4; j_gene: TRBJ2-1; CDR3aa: CASSKTSGGLWNEQFF
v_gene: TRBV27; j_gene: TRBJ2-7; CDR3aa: CASSSSGTGYYYEQYF
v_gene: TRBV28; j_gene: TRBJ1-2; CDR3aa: CAGQQGASGYTF
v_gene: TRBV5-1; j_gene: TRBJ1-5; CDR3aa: CASSSKVGQGADQPQHF
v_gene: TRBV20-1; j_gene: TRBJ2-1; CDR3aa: CSASTPPGNEQFF
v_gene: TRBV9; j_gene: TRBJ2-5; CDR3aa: CASSGLAGGKETQYF
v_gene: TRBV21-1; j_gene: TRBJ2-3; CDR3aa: CASRTRSGPKPGTDTQYF
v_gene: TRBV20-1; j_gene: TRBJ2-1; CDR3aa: CSASESLGRGDEQFF
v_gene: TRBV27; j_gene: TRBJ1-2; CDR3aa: CASSTARGGLNYGYTF
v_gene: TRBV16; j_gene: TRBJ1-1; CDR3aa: CASSYQGYTEAFF
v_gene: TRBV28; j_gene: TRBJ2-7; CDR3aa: CASSPRQGGSYEQYF
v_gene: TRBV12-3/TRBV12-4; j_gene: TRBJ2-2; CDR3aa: CASSFDRGASGELFF
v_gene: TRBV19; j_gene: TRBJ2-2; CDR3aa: CASSIARGNAGELFF
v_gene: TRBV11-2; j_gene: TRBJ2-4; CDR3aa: CASSLVRLAGGPEAKNIQYF
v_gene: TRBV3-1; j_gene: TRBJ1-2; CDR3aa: CASSQAMTGVVYGYTF
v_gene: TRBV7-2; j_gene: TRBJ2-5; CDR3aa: CASSFNSGGAETQYF
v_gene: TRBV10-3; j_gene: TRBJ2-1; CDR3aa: CAISEDSRDRVGNEQFF
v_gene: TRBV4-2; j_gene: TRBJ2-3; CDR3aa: CASSPETPPGTDTQYF
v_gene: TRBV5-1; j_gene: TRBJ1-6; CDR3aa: CASSPSGGKNSPLHF
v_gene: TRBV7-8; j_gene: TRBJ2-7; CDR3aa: CASSSVAGSYEQYF
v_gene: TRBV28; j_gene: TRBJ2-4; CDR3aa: CASSRSSLNIQYF
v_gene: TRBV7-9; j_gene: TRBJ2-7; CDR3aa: CASSFGRDLEQYF
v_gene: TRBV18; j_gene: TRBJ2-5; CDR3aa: CASQNLLAGDKETQYF
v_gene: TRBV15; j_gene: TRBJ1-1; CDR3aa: CATSRGGSQGGTEAFF
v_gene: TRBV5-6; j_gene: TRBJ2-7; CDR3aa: CASSLSPYGRTNPYEQYF
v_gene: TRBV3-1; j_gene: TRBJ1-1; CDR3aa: CASSQADEIEAFF
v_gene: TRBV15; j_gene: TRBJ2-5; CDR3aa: CATSSRDMAGGRETQYF
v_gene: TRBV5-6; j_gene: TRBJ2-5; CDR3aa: CASSLRLAGTAVTQYF
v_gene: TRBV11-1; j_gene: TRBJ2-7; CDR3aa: CASSLRRKTSGGDYEQYF
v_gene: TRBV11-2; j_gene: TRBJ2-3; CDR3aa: CASSLGGARTDTQYF
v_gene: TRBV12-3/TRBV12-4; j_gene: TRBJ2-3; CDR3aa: CASRMTSGVSEYF
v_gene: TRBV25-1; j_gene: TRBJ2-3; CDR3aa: CASRPRGTSTDTQYF
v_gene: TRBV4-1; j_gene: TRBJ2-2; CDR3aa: CASRKTGELFF
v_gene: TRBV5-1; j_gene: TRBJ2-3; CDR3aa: CASAGGSTDTQYF
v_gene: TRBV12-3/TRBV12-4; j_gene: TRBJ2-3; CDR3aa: CAAAGNTDTQYF